These 20 T cell receptor beta chains were all obtained from the same sample, sequenced in a study of graft-versus-host responses after intestinal transplantation. Sequenced by immunoSEQ multiplex PCR; TCRdb stores in-frame clones only, minus some. The table shows about 39,000 clones, with over 85% occurring only once. The material sequenced was PBMCs, taken approximately 100 weeks after intestinal transplantation. Receptors were obtained from a human patient who received an intestinal transplant, so some T cells may come from the graft donor.

The chain links TRBV7-3 to TRBJ1-6, with a tentative D call TRBD1 (5 bases). The CDR3 runs to 15 residues. Germline CDR1 is SGHTA and CDR2 is FQGTGA. Trimming cost V 0 bases and J 3 bases, with 6 bases left between them. The DNA for the CDR3 is TGTGCCAGCAGCTTAACGGGGGGCTATAATTCACCCCTCCACTTT. Protein: CASSLTGGYNSPLHF.

The chain links TRBV11-2 to TRBJ2-1, with D maybe TRBD2 (6 bases). Germline CDR1 is SGHAT and CDR2 is FQNNGV. V was trimmed by 5 bases and J by 2 bases, leaving 16 bases between them. There are 16 residues in the CDR3. The CDR3 spells CASSTWRGVPYNEQFF. CDR3 sequence (DNA): TGTGCCAGCAGCACGTGGAGGGGAGTTCCCTACAATGAGCAGTTCTTC. The complete variable domain, with remaining parts taken from reference TRBV11-2 and TRBJ2-1, reads EAGVAQSPRYKIIEKRQSVAFWCNPISGHATLYWYQQILGQGPKLLIQFQNNGVVDDSQLPKDRFSAERLKGVDSTLKIQPAKLEDSAVYLCASSTWRGVPYNEQFFGPGTRLTVL.

This rearrangement joins TRBV5-6 to TRBJ1-2, with 9 bases matching TRBD1. Germline CDR1 reads SGHDT; CDR2 reads YYEEEE. The CDR3 runs to 15 residues. V shed 6 bases and J 1 base; nucleotides not matched to a gene: 7. As DNA, the CDR3 is TGTGCCAGCAACGGACAGGGGTTTTATAACTATGGCTACACCTTC. It translates to CASNGQGFYNYGYTF.

V gene TRBV6-1 combines with J gene TRBJ1-2; TRBD1 might be the D (6 bases). In germline, CDR1 is MNHNS, CDR2 SASEGT. Trimming took 3 bases from V and 2 from J, leaving 22 bases between them. The CDR3 runs 18 residues. CDR3 nucleotide sequence: TGTGCCAGCAGTGACAGGGGAAAGGCTTCCTCCCGGAACTATGGCTACACCTTC. It specifies CASSDRGKASSRNYGYTF.

This clone was recorded only once. This chain uses TRBV11-2 with TRBJ1-1; D is ambiguous. Trimming pared 2 bases from V and 10 bases from J, leaving 17 bases between. The CDR3 has 14 residues. Per germline, CDR1 SGHAT and CDR2 FQNNGV. In DNA form, the CDR3 reads TGTGCCAGCAGCTTAATGGCTGTTTCCGGTCTAGCTTTCTTT. The encoded protein is CASSLMAVSGLAFF.

This clone was picked up one time. The chain links TRBV5-1 to TRBJ2-7, with 11 bases lining up with TRBD2. After removal of 6 bases from V and 6 bases from J, the junction contained 14 bases not matched to a gene. Looked up from germline, CDR1 is SGHRS and CDR2 is YFSETQ. The CDR3 covers 16 residues. The CDR3 DNA sequence: TGCGCCAGCATATTCTCATTAGCGGGAGGGCCGGGCGAGCAGTACTTC. Residues: CASIFSLAGGPGEQYF.

This chain connects TRBV5-1 to TRBJ2-1; tentatively, D is TRBD2 (6 bases). CDR1 is SGHRS and CDR2 is YFSETQ in the germline V gene. The CDR3 runs 15 residues. Trimming pared 6 bases from V and 4 bases from J, leaving 17 bases between. Written as DNA, the CDR3 is TGCGCCAGCATCGGCAGGGACTTAAAATACAATGAGCAGTTCTTC. Translating it yields CASIGRDLKYNEQFF.

The rearrangement uses TRBV2 and TRBJ1-1; D not resolved. Per germline, CDR1 SNHLY and CDR2 FYNNEI. Trimming removed 11 bases from V and 2 bases from J, with 9 bases in between. The CDR3 is 11 amino acids. The CDR3 DNA reads TGTGCCGGAACAGAAAACACTGAAGCTTTCTTT. It translates to CAGTENTEAFF.

The chain joins TRBV7-2 to TRBJ2-2, with D possibly matching TRBD2 (8 bases). This CDR3 comprises 18 residues. The germline V gene encodes CDR1 SGHTA and CDR2 FQGNSA. Trimming removed 5 bases from V and 3 bases from J, with 22 bases in between. CDR3 loop: CASSPRGGGGPHTGELFF. The CDR3 nucleotides are TGTGCCAGCAGCCCCCGAGGGGGCGGGGGGCCCCACACCGGGGAGCTGTTTTTT.

V usage is TRBV2 and J usage is TRBJ1-1; D is unclear. Trimming left V 7 bases short and J 0 bases short, with 15 bases between. Germline loops: CDR1 SNHLY, CDR2 FYNNEI. The CDR3 runs 15 residues. Here the CDR3 DNA reads TGTGCCAGCACCCTCGGCGGAATTTTGAACACTGAAGCTTTCTTT. Translating it yields CASTLGGILNTEAFF.

This clone has only one observation. The rearrangement links TRBV7-9 to TRBJ1-3; D is unresolved. The germline gives CDR1 SEHNR, CDR2 FQNEAQ (reference sequence). Trimming took 5 bases from V and 0 from J, leaving 14 bases between them. The CDR3 covers 16 residues. The DNA of the CDR3 is TGTGCCAGCAGCCTTCGTGGCATCAGCTCTGGAAACACCATATATTTT. Residues: CASSLRGISSGNTIYF.

The chain recombines TRBV11-2 with TRBJ2-1, with D hard to call. Deletions cut 1 base from V and 5 bases from J, with 9 bases between. The length of the CDR3 is 14 residues. Germline assignment: CDR1 SGHAT and CDR2 FQNNGV. The DNA of the CDR3 is TGTGCCAGCAGCTTAGTTCAGCGTCACAATGAGCAGTTCTTC. It encodes CASSLVQRHNEQFF. The full variable domain, rest sourced from reference TRBV11-2 and TRBJ2-1, is EAGVAQSPRYKIIEKRQSVAFWCNPISGHATLYWYQQILGQGPKLLIQFQNNGVVDDSQLPKDRFSAERLKGVDSTLKIQPAKLEDSAVYLCASSLVQRHNEQFFGPGTRLTVL.

V usage is TRBV7-5 and J usage is TRBJ1-1; the D segment call TRBD1 is taken from the table without a DNA check. TRBV7-5 is a listed pseudogene. The length of the CDR3 is 10 residues. CDR3 sequence: CASSDNQAFF. CDR3 bases: TGTGCCAGCAGCGACAACCAAGCTTTCTTT.

The chain uses TRBV21-1 and TRBJ2-2; the table's D call of TRBD2 was not tested on the DNA. TRBV21-1 represents a pseudogene. CDR3 length: 17 amino acids. CDR3 DNA sequence: TGTGCCAGCAGCCGGACTATCTGGGGTTTAAACACCGGGGAGCTGTTTTTT. Translated, it gives CASSRTIWGLNTGELFF.

This clone was recorded once. V gene TRBV6-5 combines with J gene TRBJ2-7; TRBD1 might be the D (6 bases). V was pared by 0 bases and J by 3 bases, with 9 bases between. CDR1 and CDR2 from the germline V gene are MNHEY and SVGAGI. The CDR3 totals 14 residues. CDR3 DNA sequence: TGTGCCAGCAGTTACTCGGGACACGACTACGAGCAGTACTTC. Amino acids: CASSYSGHDYEQYF.

The V gene is TRBV6-5, the J gene TRBJ2-7; D ambiguous. V gave up 2 bases and J gave up 4 bases, with 12 bases separating them. The length of the CDR3 is 14 residues. From germline, CDR1 is MNHEY and CDR2 SVGAGI. Written as DNA, the CDR3 is TGTGCCAGCAGTTACGGTTCGGGCGTTTACGAGCAGTACTTC. Amino acid sequence: CASSYGSGVYEQYF.

This chain joins TRBV18 and TRBJ1-1; the D gene is possibly TRBD1 (5 bases). V shed 6 bases and J shed 9 bases, with 17 bases lying between them. Germline V gives CDR1 KGHSH, CDR2 LQKENI. This CDR3 region has 13 residues. DNA for the CDR3: TGTGCCAGCTCCATCGACGGGGCCACACAAGCTTTCTTT. Translation gives CASSIDGATQAFF.

V usage is TRBV7-3 and J usage is TRBJ1-1; TRBD1 matches 7 bases. This CDR3 has 16 residues. V trimming: 8 bases; J trimming: 5 bases; junction bases outside the gene matches: 17. Germline assignment: CDR1 SGHTA and CDR2 FQGTGA. For the CDR3, the DNA is TGTGCCAGCGCAGAGGGGGCGGTTACCAGTGGGACTGAAGCTTTCTTT. This codes for CASAEGAVTSGTEAFF.

This chain uses TRBV5-1 with TRBJ2-5; TRBD2 matches 7 bases. V dropped 3 bases and J dropped 1; count of bases not matched to a gene: 15. Germline CDR1 SGHRS, CDR2 YFSETQ. CDR3 length: 18 amino acids. CDR3 DNA: TGCGCCAGCAGCTCCCCCTTGATTGGCGGGAGTAGCCAAGAGACCCAGTACTTC. Its translation is CASSSPLIGGSSQETQYF.

The rearrangement uses TRBV6-6 and TRBJ1-4; TRBD1 might be the D (6 bases). V was clipped by 0 bases and J by 13 bases, with 15 bases between them. The CDR3 is 14 residues long. Germline CDR1 reads MNHNY; CDR2 reads SVGAGI (reference sequence). The DNA of the CDR3 is TGTGCCAGCAGTTACTCTGGCTACAGGGAAGCACTGTTTTTT. Translating gives CASSYSGYREALFF.